Presented here are 17 T cell receptor beta chains from one specimen sequenced in a study of cytomegalovirus exposure and HLA in healthy donors (dated by TCRdb to 2015 to 2018). The library was prepared using the immunoSEQ multiplex PCR assay. For the multiplex PCR, a mixture combining 60 forward primers for TCR Vbeta segments and 13 reverse primers for TCR Jbeta segments was used. The immuneACCESS repertoire file appears here via TCRdb, limited to in-frame rearrangements. These files lack a portion of the clones; in checked studies, under half of the deficit traces to unresolved V genes, and the cause of the others is not known. The sample includes about 140,000 clones, with 60% to 80% observed a single time. Approximately 1% of the sample is held by the ten biggest clonotypes. Specimen: PBMCs. These receptors were collected from a male donor in good health and CMV-seronegative.

The rearrangement joins TRBV9 to TRBJ1-1; TRBD1 agrees at 7 bases. The CDR3 length is 13 residues. Germline lookup yields CDR1 SGDLS and CDR2 YYNGEE. The junction had 5 bases not matched to a gene; V was cut back by 4 bases and J by 5 bases. The CDR3 nucleotides read TGTGCCAGCAGCTTAGGGGGCGCGACTGAAGCTTTCTTT. This sequence encodes CASSLGGATEAFF.

Turning to this clone: The same CDR3 can be traced to other DNA sequences in this sample. V is TRBV7-9 and J is TRBJ1-4, with a weak D call TRBD1 (5 bases). Per germline, CDR1 SEHNR and CDR2 FQNEAQ (reference sequence). The CDR3 runs to 15 residues. V was clipped by 5 bases and J by 3 bases, with 13 bases between them. CDR3 sequence: CASSRTGEANEKLFF. The CDR3 region has the DNA TGTGCCAGCAGCCGCACGGGGGAAGCTAATGAAAAACTGTTTTTT.

The chain links TRBV9 to TRBJ2-3, with unresolved D. V gave up 0 bases and J gave up 4 bases, with 6 bases separating them. The length of the CDR3 is 13 residues. Germline CDR1 and CDR2: SGDLS and YYNGEE. The CDR3 is CASSVAVSDTQYF. The CDR3 DNA reads TGTGCCAGCAGCGTAGCCGTGTCAGATACGCAGTATTTT.

This clone turned up a few times. V usage is TRBV6-1 and J usage is TRBJ2-3, with 8 bases that match TRBD2. The CDR3 has 15 amino acids. Trimming at V came to 4 bases and at J to 1 base, leaving 4 bases not matched to a gene. CDR1 and CDR2 from the germline V gene are MNHNS and SASEGT. The CDR3 bases are TGTGCCAGCAGTGTTAGCGGGGTTGGCACAGATACGCAGTATTTT. Translated: CASSVSGVGTDTQYF.

The V gene is TRBV18, the J gene TRBJ2-1, with 7 positions matching TRBD1. Germline V gene data show CDR1 as KGHSH and CDR2 as LQKENI. Trimming took 3 bases from V and 4 from J; bases not matched to a gene: 3. The CDR3 totals 14 residues. The CDR3 nucleotides read TGTGCCAGCTCACCCGACAGGGAATACAATGAGCAGTTCTTC. This translates into CASSPDREYNEQFF.

The V gene is TRBV11-3, the J gene TRBJ2-1, with TRBD1 matching 8 bases. The germline V gene has CDR1 SGHNT and CDR2 YENEEA. The CDR3 covers 15 residues. The V segment lost 5 bases and the J segment 7 bases; nucleotides outside the gene matches: 10. The CDR3 loop reads CASSTRTGSFNEQFF. The DNA of the CDR3 is TGTGCCAGCAGCACCCGGACAGGGAGTTTTAATGAGCAGTTCTTC.

J is TRBJ2-5 and V is TRBV2; 7 nucleotides line up with TRBD1. The DNA matches TRBJ2-7 better at its end, which makes the J call doubtful. Looked up from germline, CDR1 is SNHLY and CDR2 is FYNNEI. The CDR3 loop spans 14 amino acids. CDR3 sequence: CASSPRQGNNEQYF. As DNA, the CDR3 is TGTGCCAGCAGCCCCCGACAGGGTAACAACGAGCAGTACTTC.

This clone has just a few counts. The chain couples TRBV5-5 to TRBJ1-4, with a possible D match to TRBD1 (6 bases). CDR3 length equals 14 residues. Per germline, CDR1 SGHKS and CDR2 YYEKEE (reference sequence). V was clipped by 1 base and J by 7 bases, with 11 bases between them. CDR3 amino acids: CASSLLQGVEKLFF. The CDR3 DNA is TGTGCCAGCAGCTTGTTACAGGGCGTTGAAAAACTGTTTTTT.

The J gene is TRBJ2-3, the V gene TRBV15; 8 bases are a match to TRBD1. The CDR3 consists of 14 residues. Germline V gene data show CDR1 as LNHNV and CDR2 as YYDKDF (reference sequence). J was trimmed by 4 bases and V by 5 bases; bases with no gene match: 5. The CDR3 DNA reads TGTGCCACCAGCTCCGGACAGGGAGCAGATACGCAGTATTTT. Encoded protein: CATSSGQGADTQYF.

The V gene is TRBV2, the J gene TRBJ1-3; 10 bases match TRBD1. The junction had 7 bases not matched to a gene; V was cut back by 8 bases and J by 0 bases. This CDR3 contains 16 residues. CDR1 SNHLY and CDR2 FYNNEI come from the germline V gene. The CDR3 region is CASGRDRGLSGNTIYF. The CDR3 nucleotides are TGTGCCAGCGGCCGGGACAGGGGACTCTCTGGAAACACCATATATTTT.

The genes are TRBV6-5 and TRBJ2-3; TRBD2 might be the D (5 bases). This CDR3 is built from 12 residues. In germline, CDR1 is MNHEY, CDR2 SVGAGI. V lost 7 bases and J 8 bases, leaving 13 bases between the germline ends. In DNA, the CDR3 is TGTGCCAGCACCCCTAAGAGCGGTACGCAGTATTTT. It translates to CASTPKSGTQYF.

The chain carries TRBV11-3 and TRBJ2-1; D is possibly TRBD1 (6 bases). The CDR3 is 16 residues long. The germline gives CDR1 SGHNT, CDR2 YENEEA. Trimming stripped 1 base from V and 2 bases from J, with 12 bases between. CDR3 nucleotide sequence: TGTGCCAGCAGCTTAGCCAGGGGTACAGCCTACAATGAGCAGTTCTTC. Amino acid sequence: CASSLARGTAYNEQFF.

The table lists this clone with a few counts. The chain links TRBV6-6 to TRBJ1-4, with D maybe TRBD1 (5 bases). Germline V lookup: CDR1 MNHNY, CDR2 SVGAGI (reference sequence). The V and J ends lost 6 bases and 8 bases respectively, with 10 bases between them. The CDR3 has 12 amino acids. For the CDR3, the DNA is TGTGCCAGCAGCCCGAACAGGGAAAAACTGTTTTTT. Its translation: CASSPNREKLFF.

The V gene is TRBV28, the J gene TRBJ1-4; D is unclear. Trimming left V 2 bases short and J 4 bases short, with 2 bases between. The V gene's germline CDR1 is MDHEN and CDR2 SYDVKM. The CDR3 totals 12 residues. This chain's CDR3 is CASSLRNEKLFF. For the CDR3, the DNA is TGTGCCAGCAGTTTACGTAATGAAAAACTGTTTTTT.

The V call is TRBV7-9, the J call TRBJ2-1, with D maybe TRBD2 (6 bases). The CDR3 spans 15 residues. V lost 5 bases and J 0 bases, leaving 11 bases between the germline ends. Germline V CDR1 and CDR2: SEHNR, FQNEAQ (reference sequence). The CDR3 is CASSHSGSSYNEQFF. For the CDR3, the DNA is TGTGCCAGCAGCCATAGCGGCTCCTCCTACAATGAGCAGTTCTTC.

The chain recombines TRBV7-2 with TRBJ2-7; D ambiguous. CDR3 length: 14 amino acids. In germline, CDR1 is SGHTA, CDR2 FQGNSA. Trimming pared 6 bases from V and 2 bases from J, leaving 14 bases between. CDR3 DNA sequence: TGTGCCAGCAGTGAGCTCTACAGAGCCTACGAGCAGTACTTC. It translates to CASSELYRAYEQYF.

The table lists this clone with a count of one. This chain uses TRBV19 with TRBJ2-2; D may be TRBD1 (6 bases). V was trimmed by 8 bases and J by 0 bases, leaving 10 bases between them. The CDR3 has 14 amino acids. The germline CDR1 and CDR2 sequences are LNHDA and SQIVND (reference sequence). CDR3 nucleotide sequence: TGTGCCAGTTCACAGGGCCCGAACACCGGGGAGCTGTTTTTT. Translation gives CASSQGPNTGELFF.